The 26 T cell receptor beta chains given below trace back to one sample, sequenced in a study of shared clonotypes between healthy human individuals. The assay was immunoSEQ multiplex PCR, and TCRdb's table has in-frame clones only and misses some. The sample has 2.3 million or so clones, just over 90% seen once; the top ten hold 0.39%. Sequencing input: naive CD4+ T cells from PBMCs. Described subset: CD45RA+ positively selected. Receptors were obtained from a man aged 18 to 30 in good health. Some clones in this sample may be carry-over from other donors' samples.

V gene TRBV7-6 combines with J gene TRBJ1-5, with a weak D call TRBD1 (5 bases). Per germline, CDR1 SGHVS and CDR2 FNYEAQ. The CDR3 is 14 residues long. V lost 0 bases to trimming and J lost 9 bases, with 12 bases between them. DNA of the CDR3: TGTGCCAGCAGCTTAGCTCGTTACGGGGGGCCCCAGCATTTT. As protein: CASSLARYGGPQHF.

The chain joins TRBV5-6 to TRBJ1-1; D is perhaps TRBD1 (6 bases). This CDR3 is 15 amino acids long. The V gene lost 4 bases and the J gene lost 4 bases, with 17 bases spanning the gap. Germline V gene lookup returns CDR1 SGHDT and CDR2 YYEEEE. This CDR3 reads CASSPGALRSTEAFF. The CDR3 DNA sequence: TGTGCCAGCAGCCCGGGGGCCCTTCGGAGCACTGAAGCTTTCTTT.

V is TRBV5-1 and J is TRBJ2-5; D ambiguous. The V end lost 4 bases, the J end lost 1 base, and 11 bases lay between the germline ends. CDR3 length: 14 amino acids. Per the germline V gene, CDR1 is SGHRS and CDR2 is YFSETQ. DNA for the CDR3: TGCGCCAGCAGCATTAGACCATCCCAAGAGACCCAGTACTTC. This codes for CASSIRPSQETQYF.

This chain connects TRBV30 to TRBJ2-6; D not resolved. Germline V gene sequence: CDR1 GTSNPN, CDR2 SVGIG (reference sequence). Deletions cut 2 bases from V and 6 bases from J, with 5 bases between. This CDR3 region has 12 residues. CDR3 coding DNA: TGTGCCTGGAGTCGCCTGGCCAACGTCCTGACTTTC. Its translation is CAWSRLANVLTF.

The chain's CDR3 is CASSYSGGVSTDTQYF. CDR3 DNA sequence: TGTGCCAGCAGTTACTCGGGCGGGGTTAGCACAGATACGCAGTATTTT. This chain connects TRBV6-6 to TRBJ2-3; tentatively, D is TRBD2 (6 bases). Looked up from germline, CDR1 is MNHNY and CDR2 is SVGAGI (reference sequence). The V end lost 0 bases, the J end lost 0 bases, and 10 bases lay between the germline ends. The CDR3 is 16 amino acids.

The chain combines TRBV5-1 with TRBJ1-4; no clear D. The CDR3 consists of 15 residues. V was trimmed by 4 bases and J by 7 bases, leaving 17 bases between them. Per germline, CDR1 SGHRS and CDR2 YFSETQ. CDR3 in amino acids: CASSPPDGSAEKLFF. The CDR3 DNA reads TGCGCCAGCAGCCCCCCCGACGGGTCGGCTGAAAAACTGTTTTTT. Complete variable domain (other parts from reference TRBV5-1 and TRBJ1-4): KAGVTQTPRYLIKTRGQQVTLSCSPISGHRSVSWYQQTPGQGLQFLFEYFSETQRNKGNFPGRFSGRQFSNSRSEMNVSTLELGDSALYLCASSPPDGSAEKLFFGSGTQLSVL.

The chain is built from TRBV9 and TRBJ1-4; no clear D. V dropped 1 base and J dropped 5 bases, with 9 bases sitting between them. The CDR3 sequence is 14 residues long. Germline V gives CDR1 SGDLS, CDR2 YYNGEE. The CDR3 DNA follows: TGTGCCAGCAGCGTAAGGGAATCAAATGAAAAACTGTTTTTT. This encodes CASSVRESNEKLFF.

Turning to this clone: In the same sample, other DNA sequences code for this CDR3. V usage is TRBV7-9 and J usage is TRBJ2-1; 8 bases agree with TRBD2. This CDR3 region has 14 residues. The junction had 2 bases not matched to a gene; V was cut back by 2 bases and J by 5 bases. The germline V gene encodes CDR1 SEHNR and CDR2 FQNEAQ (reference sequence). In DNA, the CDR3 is TGTGCCAGCAGCTTAACGGGAGGGGACAATGAGCAGTTCTTC. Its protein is CASSLTGGDNEQFF.

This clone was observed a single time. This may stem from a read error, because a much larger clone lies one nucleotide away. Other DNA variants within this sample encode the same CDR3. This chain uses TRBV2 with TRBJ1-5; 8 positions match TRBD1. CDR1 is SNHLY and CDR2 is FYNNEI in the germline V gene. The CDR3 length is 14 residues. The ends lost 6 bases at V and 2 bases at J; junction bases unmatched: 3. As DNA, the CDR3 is TGTGCCAGCAGCGAGACAGGGGGCAATCAGCCCCAGCATTTT. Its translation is CASSETGGNQPQHF.

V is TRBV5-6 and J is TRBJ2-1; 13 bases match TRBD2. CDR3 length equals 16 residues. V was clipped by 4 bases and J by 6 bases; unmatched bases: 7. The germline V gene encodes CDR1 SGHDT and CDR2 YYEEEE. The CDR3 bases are TGTGCCAGCAGCGGACTAGCGGGAGCTGGGAGCAATGAGCAGTTCTTC. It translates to CASSGLAGAGSNEQFF.

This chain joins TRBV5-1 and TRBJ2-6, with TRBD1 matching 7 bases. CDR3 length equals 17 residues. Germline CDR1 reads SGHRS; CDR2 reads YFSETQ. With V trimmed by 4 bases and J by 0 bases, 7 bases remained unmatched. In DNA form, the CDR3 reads TGCGCCAGCAGCCCGCTAGGGGGCCACTCTGGGGCCAACGTCCTGACTTTC. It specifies CASSPLGGHSGANVLTF.

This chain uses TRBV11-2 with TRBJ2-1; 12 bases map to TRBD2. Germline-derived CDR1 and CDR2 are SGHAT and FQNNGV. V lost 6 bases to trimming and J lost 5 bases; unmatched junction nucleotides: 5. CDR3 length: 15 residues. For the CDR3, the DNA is TGTGCCAGCAGGCTAGCGGGAGGGGTTCACAATGAGCAGTTCTTC. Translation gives CASRLAGGVHNEQFF.

DNA of the CDR3: TGTGCCAGCAGCCCTCAAGTAGGGGAGAACTATGGCTACACCTTC. Translation gives CASSPQVGENYGYTF. The chain joins TRBV7-2 to TRBJ1-2; TRBD1 is a possible D gene (5 bases). V was shortened by 5 bases and J by 2 bases, with 15 bases between the two germline ends. In germline, CDR1 is SGHTA, CDR2 FQGNSA. The CDR3 runs 15 residues.

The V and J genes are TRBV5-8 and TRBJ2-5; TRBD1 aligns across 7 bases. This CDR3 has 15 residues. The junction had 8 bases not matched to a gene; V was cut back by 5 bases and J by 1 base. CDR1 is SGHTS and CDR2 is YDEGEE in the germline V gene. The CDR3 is CASSWMDRFQETQYF. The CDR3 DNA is TGTGCCAGCAGTTGGATGGACAGGTTCCAAGAGACCCAGTACTTC.

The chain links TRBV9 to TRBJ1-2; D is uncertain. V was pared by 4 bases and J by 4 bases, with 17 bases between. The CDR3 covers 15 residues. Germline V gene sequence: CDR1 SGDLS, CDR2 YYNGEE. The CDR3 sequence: CASSQGPQNSYGYTF. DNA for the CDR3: TGTGCCAGCAGCCAAGGACCGCAGAACTCCTATGGCTACACCTTC.

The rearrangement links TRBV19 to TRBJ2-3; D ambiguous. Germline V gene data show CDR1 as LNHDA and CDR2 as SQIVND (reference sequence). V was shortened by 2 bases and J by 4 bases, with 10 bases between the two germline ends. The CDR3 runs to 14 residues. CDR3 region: CASSIIRWSDTQYF. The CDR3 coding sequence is TGTGCCAGTAGTATAATACGCTGGTCAGATACGCAGTATTTT.

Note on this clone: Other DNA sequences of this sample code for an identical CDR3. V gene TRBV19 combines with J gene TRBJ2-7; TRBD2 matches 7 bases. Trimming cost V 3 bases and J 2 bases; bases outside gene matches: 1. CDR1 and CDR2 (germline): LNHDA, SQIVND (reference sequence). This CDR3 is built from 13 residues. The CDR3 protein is CASSIAGAYEQYF. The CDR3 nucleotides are TGTGCCAGTAGTATCGCGGGAGCCTACGAGCAGTACTTC.

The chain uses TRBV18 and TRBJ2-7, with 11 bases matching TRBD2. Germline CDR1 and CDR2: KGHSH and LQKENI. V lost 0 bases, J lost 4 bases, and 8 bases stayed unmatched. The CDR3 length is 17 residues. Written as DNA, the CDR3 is TGTGCCAGCTCACCACCGGGGGGGACTAGCGGAACATACGAGCAGTACTTC. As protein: CASSPPGGTSGTYEQYF.

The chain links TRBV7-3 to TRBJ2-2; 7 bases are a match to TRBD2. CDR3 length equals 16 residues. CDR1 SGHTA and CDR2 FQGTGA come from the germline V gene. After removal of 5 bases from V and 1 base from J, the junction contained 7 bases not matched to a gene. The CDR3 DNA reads TGTGCCAGCAGCCCACGGGCGGGAGTGAACACCGGGGAGCTGTTTTTT. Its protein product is CASSPRAGVNTGELFF.

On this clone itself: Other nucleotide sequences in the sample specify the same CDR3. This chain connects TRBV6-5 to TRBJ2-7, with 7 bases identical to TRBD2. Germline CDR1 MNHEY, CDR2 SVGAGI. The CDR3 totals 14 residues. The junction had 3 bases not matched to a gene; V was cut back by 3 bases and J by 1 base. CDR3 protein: CASSYSGRSYEQYF. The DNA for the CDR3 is TGTGCCAGCAGTTATTCCGGGAGGTCCTACGAGCAGTACTTC.

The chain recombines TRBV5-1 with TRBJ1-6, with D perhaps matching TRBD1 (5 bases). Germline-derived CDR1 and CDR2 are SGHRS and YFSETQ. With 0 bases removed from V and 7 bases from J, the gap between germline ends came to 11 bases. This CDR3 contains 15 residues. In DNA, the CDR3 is TGCGCCAGCAGCTTGGATGGGGGTTGGAATTCACCCCTCCACTTT. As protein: CASSLDGGWNSPLHF.

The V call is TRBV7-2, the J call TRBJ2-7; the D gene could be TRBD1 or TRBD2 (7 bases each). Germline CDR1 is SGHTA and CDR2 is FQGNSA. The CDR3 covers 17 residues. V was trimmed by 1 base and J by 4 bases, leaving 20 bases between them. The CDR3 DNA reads TGTGCCAGCAGCTTAGGGCCCCAAAACAGGGGAGGGTACGAGCAGTACTTC. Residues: CASSLGPQNRGGYEQYF.

The CDR3 reads CAGKGNDRVGQPQHF. The CDR3 DNA follows: TGCGCCGGCAAAGGGAATGACAGGGTAGGTCAGCCCCAGCATTTT. The chain combines TRBV5-1 with TRBJ1-5, with 7 bases aligning to TRBD1. CDR3 length: 15 amino acids. Germline lookup yields CDR1 SGHRS and CDR2 YFSETQ. J lost 6 bases, V lost 10 bases, and 16 bases had no gene match.

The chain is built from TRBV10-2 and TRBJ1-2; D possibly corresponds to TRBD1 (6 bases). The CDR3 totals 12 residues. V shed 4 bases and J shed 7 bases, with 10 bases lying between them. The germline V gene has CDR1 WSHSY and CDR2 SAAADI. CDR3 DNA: TGCGCCAGCAGTGGGGGGGCGGCTGGCTACACCTTC. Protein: CASSGGAAGYTF.

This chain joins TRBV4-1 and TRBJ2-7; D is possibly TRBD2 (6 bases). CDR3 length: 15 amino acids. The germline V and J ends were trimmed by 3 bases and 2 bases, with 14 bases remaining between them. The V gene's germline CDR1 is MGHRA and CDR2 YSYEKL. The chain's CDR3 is CASSQMGEVAYEQYF. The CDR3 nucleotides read TGCGCCAGCAGCCAGATGGGGGAGGTCGCCTACGAGCAGTACTTC.

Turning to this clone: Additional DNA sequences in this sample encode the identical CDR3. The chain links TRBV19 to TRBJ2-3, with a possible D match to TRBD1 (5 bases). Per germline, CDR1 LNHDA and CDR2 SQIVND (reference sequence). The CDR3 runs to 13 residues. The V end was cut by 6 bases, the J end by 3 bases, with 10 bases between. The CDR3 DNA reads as TGTGCCAGTAGGGTCCAGGGAACAGATACGCAGTATTTT. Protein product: CASRVQGTDTQYF.